These 27 T cell receptor beta chains share one sample of origin, sequenced in a study of CD8 T cells in Susac syndrome. It was with random hexamers that about 0.45 to 1 ug RNA was reverse transcribed. TCRdb processed the immunoSEQ multiplex PCR reads anew with MiXCR; each CDR3 protein has one entry. This table has 40,000 to 60,000 distinct CDR3 sequences, 85% to 95% appearing once. Sequencing was done on a sample of CD8+ T cells from PBMCs. Receptors originate from a human donor with multiple sclerosis.

The V gene is TRBV4-2, the J gene TRBJ2-3, with TRBD2 matching over 11 bases. The CDR3 sequence is 15 residues long. Losses at the gene ends were 4 bases for V and 4 bases for J; bases not matched to a gene: 4. Germline lookup yields CDR1 LGHNA and CDR2 YNFKEQ. The CDR3 protein is CASSPTSGVADTQYF. The CDR3, as DNA: TGTGCCAGCAGCCCGACTAGCGGGGTAGCAGATACGCAGTATTTT.

The chain employs TRBV4-3 and TRBJ2-1; D gene uncertain. The germline gives CDR1 LGHNA, CDR2 YSLEER. The CDR3 loop spans 15 amino acids. Trimming took off 0 bases at V and 5 bases at J, with 11 bases between the two ends. CDR3 protein: CASSQDSGRNNEQFF. The CDR3, as DNA: TGCGCCAGCAGCCAAGATTCCGGTAGGAACAATGAGCAGTTCTTC.

This clonotype was picked up one time. This chain joins TRBV20-1 and TRBJ2-7; weak D call: TRBD2 (7 bases). Trimming took off 0 bases at V and 6 bases at J, with 12 bases between the two ends. Germline CDR1 reads DFQATT; CDR2 reads SNEGSKA (reference sequence). This CDR3 is 13 amino acids long. This chain's CDR3 is CSARDLGGLEQYF. In DNA, the CDR3 is TGCAGTGCTAGAGATTTGGGGGGGCTCGAGCAGTACTTC.

V is TRBV7-9 and J is TRBJ1-2; D is unclear. V was clipped by 1 base and J by 6 bases, with 12 bases between them. The CDR3 runs 14 residues. The germline gives CDR1 SEHNR, CDR2 FQNEAQ (reference sequence). Here the CDR3 DNA reads TGTGCCAGCAGCTTAGAACGGATAGGGAATGGCTACACCTTC. Its translation: CASSLERIGNGYTF.

The chain joins TRBV20-1 to TRBJ2-1; 8 bases agree with TRBD2. V was clipped by 0 bases and J by 10 bases; unmatched bases: 11. Germline CDR1 DFQATT, CDR2 SNEGSKA (reference sequence). This CDR3 region has 15 residues. The CDR3 DNA is TGCAGTGCTAGAGATCTGGGACTAGAGCGTGGCGAGCAGTTCTTC. It yields the protein CSARDLGLERGEQFF.

This chain links TRBV20-1 with TRBJ2-3; 9 positions agree with TRBD2. The CDR3 contains 16 residues. Germline V lookup: CDR1 DFQATT, CDR2 SNEGSKA (reference sequence). Trimming removed 5 bases from V and 3 bases from J; junction bases left unmatched: 12. Here the CDR3 DNA reads TGCAGTGCTCATGGAATTCTAGCGGGGAAAACAGATACGCAGTATTTT. Translating it yields CSAHGILAGKTDTQYF.

Only a few counts were recorded for this clonotype. This sequence joins TRBV6-2 or TRBV6-3 and TRBJ2-7; D perhaps matches TRBD1 (5 bases). Per the germline V gene, CDR1 is MNHEY and CDR2 is SVGEGT. The CDR3 length is 14 residues. Between the trimmed V and J ends, which lost 0 bases and 2 bases, there was a span of 8 bases. The CDR3 DNA sequence: TGTGCCAGCAGTTACTCGACGGACACCTACGAGCAGTACTTC. Translating it yields CASSYSTDTYEQYF.

The chain has TRBV5-6 and TRBJ1-2, with D perhaps matching TRBD1 (6 bases). CDR1 and CDR2 (germline): SGHDT, YYEEEE. The CDR3 is 12 amino acids. V was shortened by 5 bases and J by 6 bases, with 11 bases between the two germline ends. The CDR3 region is CASSSDSHGYTF. Here the CDR3 DNA reads TGTGCCAGCAGTTCGGACAGTCATGGCTACACCTTC.

V usage is TRBV28 and J usage is TRBJ2-6, with TRBD2 as a possible D gene (5 bases). Germline CDR1 is MDHEN and CDR2 is SYDVKM. Trimming pared 6 bases from V and 1 base from J, leaving 10 bases between. The length of the CDR3 is 15 residues. The CDR3 sequence: CASSGPGSGANVLTF. CDR3 bases: TGTGCCAGCAGCGGCCCGGGGTCTGGGGCCAACGTCCTGACTTTC. Complete variable domain (other parts from reference TRBV28 and TRBJ2-6): DVKVTQSSRYLVKRTGEKVFLECVQDMDHENMFWYRQDPGLGLRLIYFSYDVKMKEKGDIPEGYSVSREKKERFSLILESASTNQTSMYLCASSGPGSGANVLTFGAGSRLTVL.

V gene TRBV29-1 combines with J gene TRBJ2-7; 10 bases agree with TRBD1. This CDR3 contains 13 residues. Germline CDR1 SQVTM, CDR2 ANQGSEA. With 7 bases clipped from V and 5 bases from J, the junction kept 8 bases outside the gene matches. The CDR3 sequence: CSAPGQGGHEQYF. CDR3 sequence (DNA): TGCAGCGCCCCAGGACAGGGGGGCCACGAGCAGTACTTC.

The chain employs TRBV28 and TRBJ2-5; 9 positions match TRBD1. This CDR3 contains 15 residues. Germline V gives CDR1 MDHEN, CDR2 SYDVKM. The V gene end was trimmed by 6 bases and the J gene end by 5 bases; junction bases not matched to a gene: 10. The CDR3 loop reads CASSRNRGRQETQYF. The CDR3 nucleotides are TGTGCCAGCAGCCGCAACAGGGGGCGCCAGGAGACCCAGTACTTC.

The chain joins TRBV4-3 to TRBJ2-3; 8 bases are shared with TRBD1. Trimming removed 4 bases from V and 1 base from J; junction bases left unmatched: 7. Germline V gene lookup returns CDR1 LGHNA and CDR2 YSLEER. CDR3 size: 16 residues. The CDR3 here is CASSRQDRDGTDTQYF. In DNA, the CDR3 is TGCGCCAGCAGCCGACAGGACAGGGATGGCACAGATACGCAGTATTTT.

V usage is TRBV3-1 and J usage is TRBJ2-5, with 8 bases identical to TRBD2. CDR3 length: 17 amino acids. V shed 0 bases and J 1 base; nucleotides not matched to a gene: 7. Germline V gives CDR1 LGHDT, CDR2 YNNKEL (reference sequence). CDR3 residues: CASSQDLGLAGQETQYF. The CDR3 coding sequence is TGTGCCAGCAGCCAAGATCTTGGGCTAGCGGGCCAAGAGACCCAGTACTTC.

This clonotype was seen more than once but under ten times. The V and J genes are TRBV6-5 and TRBJ2-5; D is uncertain. The CDR3 runs 11 residues. The germline CDR1 and CDR2 sequences are MNHEY and SVGAGI. V was pared by 4 bases and J by 5 bases, with 5 bases between. CDR3 DNA sequence: TGTGCCAGCAGTTTCGAGGAGACCCAGTACTTC. Protein: CASSFEETQYF.

The chain recombines TRBV20-1 with TRBJ2-7; D is ambiguous. Trimming took 0 bases from V and 4 from J, leaving 7 bases between them. The CDR3 is 12 amino acids. Germline assignment: CDR1 DFQATT and CDR2 SNEGSKA (reference sequence). CDR3 sequence (DNA): TGCAGTGCTAGAGATTGGAATTACGAGCAGTACTTC. Translated, it gives CSARDWNYEQYF.

The chain recombines TRBV7-9 with TRBJ1-2; 9 nucleotides align to TRBD1. The CDR3 spans 16 residues. In germline, CDR1 is SEHNR, CDR2 FQNEAQ (reference sequence). V dropped 6 bases and J dropped 3; count of bases not matched to a gene: 11. DNA of the CDR3: TGTGCCAGCAGTACCATCCTGGACAGGGGACACTATGGCTACACCTTC. This sequence encodes CASSTILDRGHYGYTF.

The chain links TRBV13 to TRBJ1-1; a possible D gene is TRBD1 (6 bases). CDR1 and CDR2 (germline): PRHDT, FYEKMQ (reference sequence). CDR3 length: 14 residues. Trimming took 5 bases from V and 2 from J, leaving 12 bases between them. CDR3 DNA: TGTGCCAGCAGCCCCAAGGACAGTAACACTGAAGCTTTCTTT. Translating it yields CASSPKDSNTEAFF.

The chain uses TRBV3-1 and TRBJ1-5; 9 bases align to TRBD1. J lost 7 bases, V lost 0 bases, and 4 bases had no gene match. The CDR3 sequence is 15 residues long. CDR1 LGHDT and CDR2 YNNKEL come from the germline V gene (reference sequence). The DNA for the CDR3 is TGTGCCAGCAGCCAAGACGGGACAGGGAAACAGCCCCAGCATTTT. Its protein product is CASSQDGTGKQPQHF.

The table lists this clonotype with a count of one. The rearrangement joins TRBV15 to TRBJ2-7; D unclear. Germline CDR1 reads LNHNV; CDR2 reads YYDKDF (reference sequence). Trimming removed 1 base from V and 1 base from J, with 8 bases in between. This CDR3 is built from 14 residues. The CDR3 sequence: CATSRAVSSYEQYF. The CDR3 DNA sequence: TGTGCCACCAGCAGAGCGGTATCTTCCTACGAGCAGTACTTC.

The gene calls are TRBV2 and TRBJ1-2; no reliable D call. V dropped 7 bases and J dropped 7 bases, with 10 bases sitting between them. Germline CDR1 reads SNHLY; CDR2 reads FYNNEI. This CDR3 has 11 amino acids. The CDR3, as DNA: TGTGCCAGCATGATGGCAACTGGCTACACCTTC. The encoded protein is CASMMATGYTF.

Written as DNA, the CDR3 is TGTGCCAGCAGCCCCGACTTTGGTAGCAATCAGCCCCAGCATTTT. This gives the protein CASSPDFGSNQPQHF. V is TRBV7-2 and J is TRBJ1-5; D not certain. Germline lookup yields CDR1 SGHTA and CDR2 FQGNSA. Trimming removed 5 bases from V and 0 bases from J, with 11 bases in between. This CDR3 region has 15 residues.

This chain's CDR3 is CSVEGTTMFEQFF. CDR3 nucleotides: TGCAGCGTTGAGGGGACTACGATGTTTGAGCAGTTCTTC. This chain joins TRBV29-1 and TRBJ2-1, with 7 bases that match TRBD2. The CDR3 contains 13 residues. J gave up 9 bases and V 3 bases, and 8 bases lay outside the gene matches. CDR1 is SQVTM and CDR2 is ANQGSEA in the germline V gene.

The chain joins TRBV7-9 to TRBJ2-1; 12 bases line up with TRBD2. V shed 7 bases, J shed 7 bases, and the junction held 5 bases outside the gene matches. Germline V gene sequence: CDR1 SEHNR, CDR2 FQNEAQ (reference sequence). This CDR3 comprises 14 residues. CDR3 loop: CASTLLAGGNEQFF. The CDR3 DNA reads as TGTGCCAGCACCCTCCTAGCGGGAGGGAATGAGCAGTTCTTC. The entire variable domain, with the rest obtained from reference TRBV7-9 and TRBJ2-1, is as follows: DTGVSQNPRHKITKRGQNVTFRCDPISEHNRLYWYRQTLGQGPEFLTYFQNEAQLEKSRLLSDRFSAERPKGSFSTLEIQRTEQGDSAMYLCASTLLAGGNEQFFGPGTRLTVL.

The chain has TRBV6-5 and TRBJ1-2, with D possibly TRBD1 on 6 matching bases. The CDR3 contains 14 residues. Germline V CDR1 and CDR2: MNHEY, SVGAGI. V was trimmed by 4 bases and J by 4 bases, leaving 13 bases between them. CDR3 bases: TGTGCCAGCAGTTCGACAGGCCAAACCTATGGCTACACCTTC. Its translation is CASSSTGQTYGYTF.

The genes are TRBV25-1 and TRBJ2-1; 14 bases line up with TRBD2. V lost 8 bases and J lost 8; bases outside the gene matches: 5. The CDR3 is 14 residues long. Germline CDR1 MGHDK, CDR2 SYGVNS. The chain's CDR3 is CASSTSGGADEQFF. The CDR3 DNA reads as TGTGCCAGCTCGACTAGCGGGGGGGCTGATGAGCAGTTCTTC.

The J gene is TRBJ2-1, the V gene TRBV3-1, with 11 bases lining up with TRBD2. Per germline, CDR1 LGHDT and CDR2 YNNKEL (reference sequence). Unmatched junction bases numbered 2, after V lost 4 bases and J lost 0 bases. CDR3 length equals 16 residues. The CDR3 sequence is CASSLAGGASYNEQFF. CDR3 nucleotide sequence: TGTGCCAGCAGCCTAGCGGGGGGGGCCTCCTACAATGAGCAGTTCTTC.

The chain is built from TRBV5-1 and TRBJ2-7; perhaps TRBD2 as D (5 bases). Germline V CDR1 and CDR2: SGHRS, YFSETQ. The CDR3 length is 14 residues. V dropped 0 bases and J dropped 5 bases, with 12 bases sitting between them. Here the CDR3 DNA reads TGCGCCAGCAGCTTGGTACGGGGTAGCGACGAGCAGTACTTC. It translates to CASSLVRGSDEQYF.